The 27 T cell receptor beta chains given below trace back to one sample, sequenced in a study of OX40 agonist ivuxolimab in advanced cancers. The data were produced by immunoSEQ multiplex PCR, yet TCRdb's version contains in-frame clones alone and is incomplete. The table shows around 15,000 clones, with roughly 90% occurring only once. The sequences come from CD4+ or CD8+ T cells sorted from blood, collected in a trial of the OX40 agonist ivuxolimab. All receptors derive from an adult with an advanced solid tumor such as melanoma, head and neck, liver or kidney cancer.

The rearrangement uses TRBV28 and TRBJ2-7; D perhaps matches TRBD2 (6 bases). Trimming cost V 6 bases and J 3 bases, with 15 bases left between them. Germline values: CDR1 MDHEN, CDR2 SYDVKM. The CDR3 extends over 14 amino acids. The CDR3 DNA follows: TGTGCCAGCAGAACCCGGGACTCTTTCTACGAGCAGTACTTC. Encoded protein: CASRTRDSFYEQYF.

This clone came up once. The chain is built from TRBV7-2 and TRBJ1-1; D remains ambiguous. Germline CDR1 reads SGHTA; CDR2 reads FQGNSA. V was pared by 2 bases and J by 1 base, with 14 bases between. CDR3 length: 16 amino acids. The CDR3 coding sequence is TGTGCCAGCAGCTTAATGGGGTTATTACGGAACACTGAAGCTTTCTTT. Translating it yields CASSLMGLLRNTEAFF. Full variable domain (rest looked up from reference TRBV7-2 and TRBJ1-1): GAGVSQSPSNKVTEKGKDVELRCDPISGHTALYWYRQSLGQGLEFLIYFQGNSAPDKSGLPSDRFSAERTGGSVSTLTIQRTQQEDSAVYLCASSLMGLLRNTEAFFGQGTRLTVV.

This clone was counted only a few times. The gene calls are TRBV28 and TRBJ2-7; 10 nucleotides line up with TRBD2. The ends lost 6 bases at V and 2 bases at J; junction bases unmatched: 7. Germline loops: CDR1 MDHEN, CDR2 SYDVKM. This CDR3 has 15 amino acids. The CDR3 sequence: CASSHSGRSTYEQYF. As DNA, the CDR3 is TGTGCCAGCAGCCATAGCGGGAGGTCCACCTACGAGCAGTACTTC.

V gene TRBV7-9 combines with J gene TRBJ2-6, with 7 nucleotides matching TRBD1. V was clipped by 2 bases and J by 1 base; unmatched bases: 2. The CDR3 is 16 residues long. Germline-derived CDR1 and CDR2 are SEHNR and FQNEAQ (reference sequence). CDR3 sequence: CASSLPTGSGANVLTF. CDR3 DNA: TGTGCCAGCAGCTTACCGACAGGGTCTGGGGCCAACGTCCTGACTTTC. The full variable domain, with the rest looked up from reference TRBV7-9 and TRBJ2-6, is DTGVSQNPRHKITKRGQNVTFRCDPISEHNRLYWYRQTLGQGPEFLTYFQNEAQLEKSRLLSDRFSAERPKGSFSTLEIQRTEQGDSAMYLCASSLPTGSGANVLTFGAGSRLTVL.

The V call is TRBV28, the J call TRBJ1-2; D not resolved. CDR3 length: 13 amino acids. V was trimmed by 8 bases and J by 2 bases, leaving 12 bases between them. Germline CDR1 and CDR2: MDHEN and SYDVKM. The CDR3 sequence is CASGRVSNYGYTF. CDR3 DNA: TGTGCCAGCGGGCGGGTTTCCAACTATGGCTACACCTTC.

The V and J genes are TRBV7-9 and TRBJ2-2; TRBD2 might be the D (5 bases). The ends were cut back, 2 bases at V and 5 bases at J, with 9 bases in the middle. The germline CDR1 and CDR2 sequences are SEHNR and FQNEAQ (reference sequence). The CDR3 covers 14 residues. The CDR3 nucleotides read TGTGCCAGCAGCTTACCGGGAAGTACCGGGGAGCTGTTTTTT. Protein product: CASSLPGSTGELFF.

The chain couples TRBV4-3 to TRBJ2-3; D not certain. The V and J ends lost 1 base and 2 bases respectively, with 7 bases between them. There are 14 residues in the CDR3. CDR1 is LGHNA, CDR2 YSLEER, per germline. As DNA, the CDR3 is TGCGCCAGCAGCCAAGGGCCAGCCACAGATACGCAGTATTTT. Translating it yields CASSQGPATDTQYF.

This chain connects TRBV6-1 to TRBJ1-4; 7 nucleotides agree with TRBD1. This CDR3 is built from 14 residues. From germline, CDR1 is MNHNS and CDR2 SASEGT. The V gene end was trimmed by 4 bases and the J gene end by 5 bases; junction bases not matched to a gene: 4. The CDR3: CASSAGGPNEKLFF. Written as DNA, the CDR3 is TGTGCCAGCAGTGCAGGGGGTCCGAATGAAAAACTGTTTTTT.

The chain joins TRBV13 to TRBJ2-3, with TRBD1 as a possible D gene (5 bases). CDR1 is PRHDT and CDR2 is FYEKMQ in the germline V gene (reference sequence). V lost 1 base, J lost 3 bases, and 11 bases lay in between. CDR3 length equals 15 residues. CDR3 loop: CASSLVGAGTDTQYF. The CDR3 DNA follows: TGTGCCAGCAGCTTAGTAGGAGCAGGGACAGATACGCAGTATTTT.

CDR3 sequence reads: CSVDGISIEQFF. The CDR3 coding sequence is TGCAGCGTTGATGGTATCAGCATTGAGCAGTTCTTC. The chain combines TRBV29-1 with TRBJ2-1; D not resolved. The germline V gene encodes CDR1 SQVTM and CDR2 ANQGSEA. This CDR3 spans 12 amino acids. The germline V and J ends were trimmed by 3 bases and 9 bases, with 12 bases remaining between them.

The V and J genes are TRBV25-1 and TRBJ1-5; D not certain. V lost 8 bases, J lost 0 bases, and 17 bases lay in between. Germline loops: CDR1 MGHDK, CDR2 SYGVNS. The CDR3 is made up of 16 amino acids. CDR3 amino acids: CASSAYGQYSNQPQHF. The CDR3 coding sequence is TGTGCCAGCTCTGCGTACGGGCAGTATAGCAATCAGCCCCAGCATTTT.

The CDR3 nucleotides are TGCGCCAGCAGTGCAGGACTAGCGGGGGACAATGAGCAGTTCTTC. It translates to CASSAGLAGDNEQFF. The V and J genes are TRBV10-1 and TRBJ2-1; 13 nucleotides align to TRBD2. CDR1 WNHNN and CDR2 SYGVQD come from the germline V gene (reference sequence). J lost 5 bases, V lost 4 bases, and 2 bases had no gene match. The CDR3 loop spans 15 amino acids.

This chain links TRBV5-4 with TRBJ2-5; 11 bases fit TRBD2. J was trimmed by 4 bases and V by 9 bases; bases with no gene match: 5. The germline CDR1 and CDR2 sequences are SGHNT and YYREEE (reference sequence). CDR3 length: 13 amino acids. This chain's CDR3 is CATTSGSRETQYF. CDR3 bases: TGTGCCACCACTAGCGGGAGTAGAGAGACCCAGTACTTC. The full variable domain, completed using reference TRBV5-4 and TRBJ2-5, is ETGVTQSPTHLIKTRGQQVTLRCSSQSGHNTVSWYQQALGQGPQFIFQYYREEENGRGNFPPRFSGLQFPNYSSELNVNALELDDSALYLCATTSGSRETQYFGPGTRLLVL.

The chain has TRBV6-5 and TRBJ1-2; D perhaps matches TRBD1 (6 bases). Per germline, CDR1 MNHEY and CDR2 SVGAGI. This CDR3 contains 14 residues. V was pared by 6 bases and J by 5 bases, with 16 bases between. CDR3: CASRPASTGYGYTF. CDR3 DNA sequence: TGTGCCAGCAGGCCAGCAAGCACAGGGTATGGCTACACCTTC.

Here the CDR3 reads CASSYNEQFF. CDR3 sequence (DNA): TGTGCCAGCAGTTACAATGAGCAGTTCTTC. J is TRBJ2-1 and V is TRBV28; D is unresolved. The germline V gene has CDR1 MDHEN and CDR2 SYDVKM. This CDR3 has 10 amino acids. V was shortened by 4 bases and J by 5 bases, with 0 bases between the two germline ends.

This clone showed up just a few times. This chain joins TRBV7-9 and TRBJ1-2; D is undetermined. CDR3 length equals 15 residues. Trimming took off 5 bases at V and 0 bases at J, with 13 bases between the two ends. Germline V gives CDR1 SEHNR, CDR2 FQNEAQ (reference sequence). The CDR3 loop is CASSRTAGANYGYTF. CDR3 DNA sequence: TGTGCCAGCAGCCGAACGGCGGGAGCTAACTATGGCTACACCTTC.

This clone was picked up one time. The chain combines TRBV28 with TRBJ2-1, with TRBD1 matching over 8 bases. V was pared by 5 bases and J by 12 bases, with 18 bases of the junction left unmatched. The CDR3 totals 16 residues. CDR1 is MDHEN, CDR2 SYDVKM, per germline. The CDR3 DNA reads TGTGCCAGCAGTCTGGGGCCACCGGGACAGGAACTAGGGCAGTTCTTC. Amino acids: CASSLGPPGQELGQFF.

In nucleotides, the CDR3 is TGTGCCAGCAGTGTAGGAAGTTCTGGAAACACCATATATTTT. Translating it yields CASSVGSSGNTIYF. This chain links TRBV2 with TRBJ1-3; D call uncertain. There are 14 residues in the CDR3. V lost 4 bases to trimming and J lost 1 base, with 8 bases between them. CDR1 is SNHLY and CDR2 is FYNNEI in the germline V gene.

This chain connects TRBV11-2 to TRBJ1-1; 8 bases map to TRBD1. Trimming removed 4 bases from V and 3 bases from J; junction bases left unmatched: 10. There are 16 residues in the CDR3. The V gene's germline CDR1 is SGHAT and CDR2 FQNNGV. The CDR3 region has the DNA TGTGCCAGCAGCTGGCGGACAGGGCAAGGGTACACTGAAGCTTTCTTT. This sequence encodes CASSWRTGQGYTEAFF.

This chain links TRBV5-8 with TRBJ1-5; unclear D gene. The CDR3 has 12 amino acids. With 3 bases removed from V and 6 bases from J, the gap between germline ends came to 7 bases. Germline CDR1 SGHTS, CDR2 YDEGEE. DNA for the CDR3: TGTGCCAGCAGCTCCGGGGTTCAGCCCCAGCATTTT. This encodes CASSSGVQPQHF.

This rearrangement joins TRBV18 to TRBJ2-5, with a tentative D call TRBD2 (5 bases). Germline CDR1 reads KGHSH; CDR2 reads LQKENI. Trimming pared 2 bases from V and 2 bases from J, leaving 9 bases between. The CDR3 sequence is 14 residues long. The CDR3 loop reads CASSPASSQETQYF. Here the CDR3 DNA reads TGTGCCAGCTCACCAGCTAGCAGTCAAGAGACCCAGTACTTC.

The CDR3 is CASSFQGAEVYNEQFF. CDR3 nucleotides: TGTGCCAGCAGTTTCCAGGGGGCGGAAGTTTACAATGAGCAGTTCTTC. The V and J genes are TRBV27 and TRBJ2-1; 8 bases agree with TRBD1. The junction had 8 bases not matched to a gene; V was cut back by 3 bases and J by 4 bases. The CDR3 extends over 16 amino acids. Germline values: CDR1 MNHEY, CDR2 SMNVEV (reference sequence).

This chain connects TRBV28 to TRBJ2-1; 13 bases line up with TRBD2. With 6 bases clipped from V and 0 bases from J, the junction kept 5 bases outside the gene matches. Germline V gene sequence: CDR1 MDHEN, CDR2 SYDVKM. The CDR3 is 17 amino acids. The CDR3, as DNA: TGTGCCAGCAGGGGGACTAGCGGGGCCAGCTCCTACAATGAGCAGTTCTTC. The encoded protein is CASRGTSGASSYNEQFF.

This chain links TRBV5-1 with TRBJ2-2; 8 nucleotides match TRBD1. The CDR3 totals 15 residues. Germline loops: CDR1 SGHRS, CDR2 YFSETQ. Trimming removed 2 bases from V and 1 base from J; junction bases left unmatched: 1. DNA for the CDR3: TGCGCCAGCAGCTTAGGACAGGGGAACACCGGGGAGCTGTTTTTT. Translating it yields CASSLGQGNTGELFF.

The chain joins TRBV11-2 to TRBJ2-5, with D tentatively TRBD2 (5 bases). CDR3 length: 15 amino acids. V lost 5 bases, J lost 2 bases, and 15 bases lay in between. CDR1 and CDR2 (germline): SGHAT, FQNNGV. CDR3 in amino acids: CASSRLAGSQETQYF. The CDR3, as DNA: TGTGCCAGCAGCCGTCTGGCGGGCTCTCAAGAGACCCAGTACTTC. The whole variable domain, remainder taken from reference TRBV11-2 and TRBJ2-5, is EAGVAQSPRYKIIEKRQSVAFWCNPISGHATLYWYQQILGQGPKLLIQFQNNGVVDDSQLPKDRFSAERLKGVDSTLKIQPAKLEDSAVYLCASSRLAGSQETQYFGPGTRLLVL.

This chain connects TRBV6-5 to TRBJ2-7; D possibly uses TRBD1 or TRBD2 (6 bases each). Germline V gene data show CDR1 as MNHEY and CDR2 as SVGAGI. V was clipped by 8 bases and J by 4 bases, with 12 bases between them. This CDR3 is 12 amino acids long. CDR3 in DNA: TGTGCCAGCGCCACAGGGAGGTACGAGCAGTACTTC. Its protein is CASATGRYEQYF.

This clone was detected only a few times. The rearrangement links TRBV2 to TRBJ1-2, with D tentatively TRBD1 (6 bases). The CDR3 consists of 16 residues. Trimming removed 3 bases at V and 8 bases at J, with 22 bases between. CDR1 is SNHLY and CDR2 is FYNNEI in the germline V gene. CDR3 residues: CASSDVLIWGLQGYTF. CDR3 DNA sequence: TGTGCCAGCAGTGATGTTTTAATATGGGGGCTTCAGGGCTACACCTTC.